The text below deals with one T cell receptor (beta chain). There are 12 residues in the CDR3. V was trimmed by 1 base and J by 8 bases, leaving 8 bases between them. CDR1 LNHDA and CDR2 SQIVND come from the germline V gene (reference sequence). The sample comes from a study of OX40 agonist ivuxolimab in advanced cancers. Turning to the study itself: Prior anti-PD-1, anti-PD-L1 or anti-CTLA-4 therapy was allowed; 40% to 50% had some.

Method: immunoSEQ multiplex PCR; TCRdb's copy keeps in-frame clones and lacks some. The data contain some 65,000 clones, 75% to 90% of them singletons. This specimen consisted of CD4+ or CD8+ T cells sorted from blood, obtained in a trial of the OX40 agonist ivuxolimab. The source of this sequence is an adult with an advanced solid tumor such as melanoma, head and neck, liver or kidney cancer. This sequence joins TRBV19 and TRBJ1-2, with D unclear. CDR3 DNA sequence: TGTGCCAGTAGTATAGCAAGGCGAGGCTACACCTTC. Amino acid sequence: CASSIARRGYTF.